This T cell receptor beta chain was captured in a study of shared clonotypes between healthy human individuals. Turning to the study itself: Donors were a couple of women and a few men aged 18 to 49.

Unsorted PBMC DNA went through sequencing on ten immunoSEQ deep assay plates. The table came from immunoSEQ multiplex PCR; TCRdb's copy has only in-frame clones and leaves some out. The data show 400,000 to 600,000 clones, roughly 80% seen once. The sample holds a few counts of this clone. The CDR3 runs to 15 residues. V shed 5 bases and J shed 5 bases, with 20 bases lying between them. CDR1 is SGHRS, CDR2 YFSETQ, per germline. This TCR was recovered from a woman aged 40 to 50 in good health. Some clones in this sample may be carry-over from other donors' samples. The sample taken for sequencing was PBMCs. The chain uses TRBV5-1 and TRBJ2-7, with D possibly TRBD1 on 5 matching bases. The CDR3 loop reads CASRAGYQVGDEQYF. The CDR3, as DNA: TGCGCCAGCAGGGCAGGGTATCAAGTAGGGGACGAGCAGTACTTC.